This T cell receptor beta chain was observed in a study of cytomegalovirus exposure and HLA in healthy donors. Primers for the PCR totalled 60 Vbeta and 13 Jbeta. The protocol was immunoSEQ multiplex PCR, while the TCRdb copy is restricted to in-frame clones and leaves out a portion. Of 150,000 to 200,000 clones listed, 60% to 80% are singletons. The CDR3 is 15 residues long. V lost 3 bases to trimming and J lost 1 base, with 12 bases between them. Germline-derived CDR1 and CDR2 are LNHDA and SQIVND (reference sequence). The genes are TRBV19 and TRBJ1-1, with D unresolved. This TCR came from a man aged 50 or older in good health and CMV-seropositive. The sample comprised PBMCs. The CDR3 nucleotides are TGTGCCAGTAGTATTCGGCGTGGGCAGAACACTGAAGCTTTCTTT. Amino acid sequence: CASSIRRGQNTEAFF.